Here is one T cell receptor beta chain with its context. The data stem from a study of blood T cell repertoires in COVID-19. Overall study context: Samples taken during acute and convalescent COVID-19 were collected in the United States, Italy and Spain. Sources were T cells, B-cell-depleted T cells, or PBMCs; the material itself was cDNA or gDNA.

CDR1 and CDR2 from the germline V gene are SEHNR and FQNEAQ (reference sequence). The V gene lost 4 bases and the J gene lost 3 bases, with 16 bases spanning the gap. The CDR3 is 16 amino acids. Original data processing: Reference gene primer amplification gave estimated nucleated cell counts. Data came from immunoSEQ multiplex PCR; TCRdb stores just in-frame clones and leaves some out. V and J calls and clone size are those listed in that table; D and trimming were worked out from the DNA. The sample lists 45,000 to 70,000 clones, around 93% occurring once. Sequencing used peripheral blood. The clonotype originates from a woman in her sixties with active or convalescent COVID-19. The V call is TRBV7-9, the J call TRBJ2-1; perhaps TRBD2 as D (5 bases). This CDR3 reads CASSSLRAGIYNEQFF. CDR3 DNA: TGTGCCAGCAGCTCCCTCCGGGCGGGTATCTACAATGAGCAGTTCTTC.